These 14 T cell receptor beta chains were all obtained from the same sample, sequenced in a study of siplizumab effects on memory and regulatory T cells. Here immunoSEQ multiplex PCR was the method, and the copy in TCRdb shows in-frame clones only, minus some. Here the sample spans roughly 92,000 clones, approximately 95% being singletons. Input material: non-Treg CD4+ T cells sorted from blood. The receptors derive from a human donor in good health.

This chain connects TRBV4-1 to TRBJ2-3; no clear D gene. The germline V gene encodes CDR1 MGHRA and CDR2 YSYEKL. This CDR3 has 14 residues. Trimming removed 3 bases at V and 0 bases at J, with 7 bases between. CDR3 DNA sequence: TGCGCCAGCAGCCAGCGACGGAGCACAGATACGCAGTATTTT. It encodes CASSQRRSTDTQYF.

The chain has TRBV5-6 and TRBJ2-7; D remains ambiguous. Germline V CDR1 and CDR2: SGHDT, YYEEEE. V shed 4 bases and J shed 3 bases, with 5 bases lying between them. The CDR3 covers 11 residues. The CDR3 region has the DNA TGTGCCAGCAGCGCGCTCTACGAGCAGTACTTC. This sequence encodes CASSALYEQYF.

This clone was recorded only once. V gene TRBV5-6 combines with J gene TRBJ1-1; 9 nucleotides agree with TRBD1. This CDR3 spans 15 amino acids. Unmatched junction bases numbered 7, after V lost 2 bases and J lost 5 bases. From germline, CDR1 is SGHDT and CDR2 YYEEEE. The CDR3 reads CASSLTGTGRTEAFF. CDR3 bases: TGTGCCAGCAGCTTAACCGGGACAGGGAGGACTGAAGCTTTCTTT.

This clone came up once. The chain carries TRBV6-1 and TRBJ2-5; 8 bases are shared with TRBD1. The CDR3 is 13 residues long. Germline CDR1 MNHNS, CDR2 SASEGT. V was pared by 4 bases and J by 5 bases, with 3 bases of the junction left unmatched. The CDR3 nucleotides are TGTGCCAGCAGTGGGACAGGGTGGGAGACCCAGTACTTC. Amino acid sequence: CASSGTGWETQYF.

The J gene is TRBJ1-3, the V gene TRBV7-9; D remains unclear. The germline V gene has CDR1 SEHNR and CDR2 FQNEAQ (reference sequence). The V and J ends lost 0 bases and 2 bases respectively, with 5 bases between them. This CDR3 is built from 14 residues. The CDR3 region is CASSLANAGNTIYF. The CDR3 DNA sequence: TGTGCCAGCAGCTTAGCTAATGCTGGAAACACCATATATTTT.

The CDR3 DNA reads TGTGCCAGCTCACCGGGACTTAATTTTGGAGCCCAGTACTTC. Amino acids: CASSPGLNFGAQYF. The chain employs TRBV18 and TRBJ2-5; the D gene is possibly TRBD2 (6 bases). V was cut by 3 bases and J by 9 bases, with 17 bases left in between. Germline V gene lookup returns CDR1 KGHSH and CDR2 LQKENI. The CDR3 contains 14 residues. The whole variable domain, filled in from reference TRBV18 and TRBJ2-5, reads NAGVMQNPRHLVRRRGQEARLRCSPMKGHSHVYWYRQLPEEGLKFMVYLQKENIIDESGMPKERFSAEFPKEGPSILRIQQVVRGDSAAYFCASSPGLNFGAQYFGPGTRLLVL.

This chain uses TRBV7-6 with TRBJ1-3; no clear D gene. The CDR3 is 16 amino acids. V was shortened by 2 bases and J by 0 bases, with 11 bases between the two germline ends. Germline CDR1 SGHVS, CDR2 FNYEAQ. The CDR3 DNA sequence: TGTGCCAGCAGCTTAAATCGGGGTAGCTCTGGAAACACCATATATTTT. Encoded protein: CASSLNRGSSGNTIYF.

This rearrangement joins TRBV30 to TRBJ1-3; D is unresolved. The CDR3 consists of 14 residues. CDR1 is GTSNPN, CDR2 SVGIG, per germline (reference sequence). Trimming shortened V by 5 bases and J by 0 bases, and 11 bases separated the two germline ends. CDR3 in amino acids: CAWSSIISGNTIYF. CDR3 bases: TGTGCCTGGTCGTCTATAATCTCTGGAAACACCATATATTTT.

The rearrangement links TRBV5-1 to TRBJ2-2; TRBD1 aligns across 10 bases. V shed 7 bases, J shed 6 bases, and the junction held 12 bases outside the gene matches. The CDR3 loop spans 16 amino acids. From germline, CDR1 is SGHRS and CDR2 YFSETQ. The CDR3 coding sequence is TGCGCCAGCGGCAAGGACAGGGGGACTTGGGCCGGGGAGCTGTTTTTT. Protein product: CASGKDRGTWAGELFF.

The chain has TRBV4-1 and TRBJ2-5, with D possibly TRBD1 on 6 matching bases. Germline values: CDR1 MGHRA, CDR2 YSYEKL. The V end lost 3 bases, the J end lost 5 bases, and 13 bases lay between the germline ends. This CDR3 is built from 14 residues. CDR3 coding DNA: TGCGCCAGCAGCCAGGGGGCGTCAGGGGAGACCCAGTACTTC. Translation: CASSQGASGETQYF.

The rearrangement links TRBV4-1 to TRBJ1-4, with D unresolved. The germline V gene has CDR1 MGHRA and CDR2 YSYEKL. Trimming pared 2 bases from V and 11 bases from J, leaving 12 bases between. The length of the CDR3 is 13 residues. The CDR3 loop reads CASSQIGPIKLFF. Written as DNA, the CDR3 is TGCGCCAGCAGCCAAATAGGACCGATTAAACTGTTTTTT.

V and J are TRBV7-3 and TRBJ2-7; 8 bases agree with TRBD2. Germline CDR1 SGHTA, CDR2 FQGTGA. The CDR3 has 15 residues. V gave up 5 bases and J gave up 3 bases; unmatched junction bases: 9. The CDR3 coding sequence is TGTGCCAGCAGCCTTCAGAGCGGGGGCCACTACGAGCAGTACTTC. This sequence encodes CASSLQSGGHYEQYF.

This chain links TRBV7-9 with TRBJ1-2; 11 bases map to TRBD1. Germline V gene data show CDR1 as SEHNR and CDR2 as FQNEAQ (reference sequence). J gave up 4 bases and V 4 bases, and 2 bases lay outside the gene matches. This CDR3 contains 14 residues. The CDR3 bases are TGTGCCAGCAGCTCCGGACAGGGGGCCTATGGCTACACCTTC. It encodes CASSSGQGAYGYTF. Filled out from reference TRBV7-9 and TRBJ1-2, the complete variable domain reads DTGVSQNPRHKITKRGQNVTFRCDPISEHNRLYWYRQTLGQGPEFLTYFQNEAQLEKSRLLSDRFSAERPKGSFSTLEIQRTEQGDSAMYLCASSSGQGAYGYTFGSGTRLTVV.

The rearrangement uses TRBV13 and TRBJ1-5; possibly TRBD1 for D (5 bases). Germline CDR1 is PRHDT and CDR2 is FYEKMQ (reference sequence). The V and J ends lost 1 base and 9 bases respectively, with 10 bases between them. The CDR3 sequence is 13 residues long. The CDR3 coding sequence is TGTGCCAGCAGCTTAGCAGGGTCAAGGCCCCAGCATTTT. Translation: CASSLAGSRPQHF.